One and the same sample provided the 11 T cell receptor beta chains below, sequenced in a study of breast tumors, draining lymph nodes, adjacent tissues. TCRdb re-called the multiplex PCR reads through MiXCR, storing one row per CDR3 protein. The sample yields nearly 200,000 distinct CDR3 sequences, around a third seen once. Breast cancer patients provided tissue from their axillary draining lymph nodes. The sample comprised axillary lymph node tissue. The receptor set was obtained from a female donor with breast cancer. Some clones in this sample may be carry-over from other donors' samples.

This clonotype was counted many times. V usage is TRBV19 and J usage is TRBJ2-3; TRBD2 matches at 12 bases. The V gene end was trimmed by 4 bases and the J gene end by 5 bases; junction bases not matched to a gene: 16. The CDR3 sequence is 19 residues long. Germline values: CDR1 LNHDA, CDR2 SQIVND (reference sequence). The CDR3 reads CASSKDSSGRAGSGDTQYF. For the CDR3, the DNA is TGTGCCAGTAGTAAGGACTCTAGCGGGAGGGCCGGGTCTGGAGATACGCAGTATTTT.

There are many counts of this clonotype. CDR3 sequence: CASSQGVTNYEQYF. CDR3 bases: TGTGCCAGCAGCCAAGGGGTGACTAACTACGAGCAGTACTTC. The rearrangement uses TRBV4-2 and TRBJ2-7; maybe TRBD2 (5 bases). V shed 1 base and J shed 3 bases, with 10 bases lying between them. Germline V lookup: CDR1 LGHNA, CDR2 YNFKEQ. This CDR3 contains 14 residues.

Many counts were recorded for this clonotype. The chain joins TRBV19 to TRBJ2-1, with no clear D. The CDR3 is 12 amino acids. Trimming took off 5 bases at V and 8 bases at J, with 10 bases between the two ends. The germline gives CDR1 LNHDA, CDR2 SQIVND (reference sequence). The CDR3 DNA follows: TGTGCCAGTAGTGGTCTATCGGATGAGCAGTTCTTC. It specifies CASSGLSDEQFF.

The chain joins TRBV10-3 to TRBJ2-7; TRBD1 aligns across 10 bases. Germline loops: CDR1 ENHRY, CDR2 SYGVKD. V was clipped by 6 bases and J by 1 base; unmatched bases: 3. This CDR3 is built from 14 residues. The CDR3 protein is CAIRGTGASYEQYF. The CDR3 bases are TGTGCCATCAGGGGGACAGGGGCATCCTACGAGCAGTACTTC.

There are many counts of this clonotype. V is TRBV20-1 and J is TRBJ2-7; D could derive from TRBD1 or TRBD2 (5 bases each). CDR1 is DFQATT, CDR2 SNEGSKA, per germline (reference sequence). V was cut by 4 bases and J by 2 bases, with 15 bases left in between. This CDR3 has 14 residues. CDR3 in DNA: TGCAGTGCTACCCCGGGACCCGCTACCTACGAGCAGTACTTC. Encoded protein: CSATPGPATYEQYF.

The rearrangement uses TRBV20-1 and TRBJ1-1, with TRBD1 as a possible D gene (5 bases). Per germline, CDR1 DFQATT and CDR2 SNEGSKA (reference sequence). Trimming took 3 bases from V and 1 from J, leaving 9 bases between them. The CDR3 is made up of 13 amino acids. CDR3 region: CSARGLPNTEAFF. For the CDR3, the DNA is TGCAGTGCTAGGGGGCTACCGAACACTGAAGCTTTCTTT.

Of note for this clonotype: No conserved phenylalanine or tryptophan ends this CDR3, so it is likely a read error. This chain uses TRBV12-3 or TRBV12-4 with TRBJ2-3, with D unclear. The CDR3 runs 12 residues. V was cut by 10 bases and J by 6 bases, with 14 bases left in between. DNA for the CDR3: TGTGCCACCGGGTCAACCAGGGATACGCAGTATCTT. Its protein is CATGSTRDTQYL.

The chain couples TRBV6-2 or TRBV6-3 to TRBJ1-5; D uncertain. V was cut by 5 bases and J by 11 bases, with 19 bases left in between. The CDR3 contains 14 residues. Germline values: CDR1 MNHEY, CDR2 SVGEGT. The CDR3: CASSPSGLQETQHF. CDR3 coding DNA: TGTGCCAGCAGTCCCAGCGGGCTCCAAGAGACCCAGCATTTT.

This clonotype was counted at least ten times. The chain carries TRBV9 and TRBJ2-1; TRBD2 aligns across 13 bases. The CDR3 is 19 amino acids. V gave up 0 bases and J gave up 4 bases; unmatched junction bases: 10. The germline V gene encodes CDR1 SGDLS and CDR2 YYNGEE. The CDR3 region is CASSVGQGLAGAGYNEQFF. As DNA, the CDR3 is TGTGCCAGCAGCGTAGGCCAAGGACTAGCGGGAGCTGGTTACAATGAGCAGTTCTTC. Using reference TRBV9 and TRBJ2-1 for the parts outside the CDR3, the full variable domain is DSGVTQTPKHLITATGQRVTLRCSPRSGDLSVYWYQQSLDQGLQFLIQYYNGEERAKGNILERFSAQQFPDLHSELNLSSLELGDSALYFCASSVGQGLAGAGYNEQFFGPGTRLTVL.

J is TRBJ2-1 and V is TRBV14; 13 bases agree with TRBD2. V was clipped by 3 bases and J by 7 bases; unmatched bases: 9. There are 17 residues in the CDR3. Germline V CDR1 and CDR2: SGHDN, FVKESK. Here the CDR3 reads CASSHRRLAGGRNEQFF. The CDR3 DNA reads as TGTGCCAGCAGCCACAGAAGACTAGCGGGGGGTAGGAATGAGCAGTTCTTC.

The rearrangement links TRBV30 to TRBJ1-5; D gene uncertain. This CDR3 comprises 13 residues. Per germline, CDR1 GTSNPN and CDR2 SVGIG (reference sequence). The ends were cut back, 2 bases at V and 6 bases at J, with 11 bases in the middle. CDR3 sequence reads: CAWSPLESQPQHF. The CDR3 DNA reads TGTGCCTGGAGTCCCCTGGAGAGTCAGCCCCAGCATTTT.